Listed below are T cell receptor beta chains from one sample, sequenced in a study of cytomegalovirus exposure and HLA in healthy donors. Using immunoSEQ multiplex PCR, the repertoire was profiled, and TCRdb retains in-frame clones only, with some absent. This sample yields about 180,000 clones, of which 76% are seen a single time; roughly 1.5% belongs to the top ten. The specimen sequenced was PBMCs. Receptor source: a man younger than 30 in good health and CMV-seronegative. Both conserved end residues are part of each CDR3. The D gene is left open where the match is weak. Clone sizes are given selectively: once, few, many, or a class where the clone is expanded.

TRBV7-8	TRBD2	TRBJ2-5	few	TGTGCCAGCAGCCCCCGGAGGAGTAGCGGGGGCCAGAAAGAGACCCAGTACTTC	CASSPRRSSGGQKETQYF
TRBV28	TRBD1	TRBJ1-4	.	TGTGCCAGCAGACCCACAGGGGTCTCTAATGAAAAACTGTTTTTT	CASRPTGVSNEKLFF
TRBV5-1	.	TRBJ1-5	.	TGCGCCAGCAGCTTAGTAGGGGGCAATCAGCCCCAGCATTTT	CASSLVGGNQPQHF
TRBV9	.	TRBJ1-2	.	TGTGCCAGCAGCCTAGGGACACGGAACTATGGCTACACCTTC	CASSLGTRNYGYTF
TRBV5-5	.	TRBJ1-1	.	TGTGCCAGCGTAGAGATCATGAACACTGAAGCTTTCTTT	CASVEIMNTEAFF
TRBV19	.	TRBJ2-7	.	TGTGCCAGTAGTATTCCAGGGCCTTCCTACGAGCAGTACTTC	CASSIPGPSYEQYF
TRBV7-8	TRBD1	TRBJ2-7	.	TGTGCCAGCAACCGACAGGGCCTCGAGCAGTACTTC	CASNRQGLEQYF
TRBV5-4	TRBD2	TRBJ2-7	.	TGTGCCAGCAGCCCGAGGACTAGCGGGATAGGTTACGAGCAGTACTTC	CASSPRTSGIGYEQYF
TRBV7-9	.	TRBJ1-1	.	TGTGCCAGCAGCTTAGTACCTCGCCTAGGGAACACTGAAGCTTTCTTT	CASSLVPRLGNTEAFF
TRBV27	.	TRBJ2-5	.	TGTGCCACTGCGAGGGTGGTACAAGAGACCCAGTACTTC	CATARVVQETQYF
TRBV10-2	.	TRBJ1-6	.	TGCGCCAGCAGAGATGACAGCTACAATTCACCCCTCCACTTT	CASRDDSYNSPLHF
TRBV6-4	.	TRBJ2-1	.	TGTGCCAGCAGTGGCCCTTTCCTTTTTTGCGGGGACCACAATGAGCAGTTCTTC	CASSGPFLFCGDHNEQFF
TRBV7-8	TRBD1	TRBJ1-6	once	TGTGCCAGCAGCTTCAACCTGGGACAGGGCTATAATTCACCCCTCAACTTT	CASSFNLGQGYNSPLNF
TRBV6-1	.	TRBJ1-6	.	TGTGCCAGCAGTGCCCGGGGGGCCCTCCACTTT	CASSARGALHF
TRBV19	.	TRBJ1-2	few	TGTGCCAGTACTACTCGCGGGGGAAGTAACTATGGCTACACCTTC	CASTTRGGSNYGYTF
TRBV9	.	TRBJ1-1	.	TGTGCCAGCAGCCCCCTCCCGGGAATGGTAGGCACTGAAGCTTTCTTT	CASSPLPGMVGTEAFF
TRBV11-2	.	TRBJ2-7	once	TGTGCCAGCAGCTTTGCCCGCGGGTACGAGCAGTACTTC	CASSFARGYEQYF
TRBV15	TRBD1	TRBJ1-5	.	TGTGCCACCCAACAGGGGAATCAGCCCCAGCATTTT	CATQQGNQPQHF
TRBV4-1	.	TRBJ1-2	.	TGCGCCAGCAGCCAAGTCGGGGGGGGGCACTATGGCTACACCTTC	CASSQVGGGHYGYTF
TRBV27	.	TRBJ2-1	few	TGTGCCAGCAGTTTAGGGGGGGGCAGCCCGTGGGGTGAGCAGTTCTTC	CASSLGGGSPWGEQFF
TRBV9	.	TRBJ1-4	.	TGTGCCAGCAGCGTAGGAGGAAGTGAAAAACTGTTTTTT	CASSVGGSEKLFF
TRBV27	.	TRBJ2-2	.	TGTGCCAGCAGCCCCAGGCGGACAAAGGGCACCGGGGAGCTGTTTTTT	CASSPRRTKGTGELFF
TRBV7-9	.	TRBJ2-7	few	TGTGCCAGCAGCCCGCAGGGGTCCATTTACTCCTACGAGCAGTACTTC	CASSPQGSIYSYEQYF
TRBV6-1	.	TRBJ1-2	.	TGTGCCAGCAGTGAACAGGCGGGCGGGGGTTATGGCTACACCTTC	CASSEQAGGGYGYTF
TRBV19	.	TRBJ1-1	few	TGTGCCAGTAGTCAAAAAAGGAGTGCTTTCTTT	CASSQKRSAFF
TRBV5-1	TRBD2	TRBJ2-7	.	TGCGCCAGCAGCCCGGGACTAGCGGGAGGGAGCTCCTACGAGCAGTACTTC	CASSPGLAGGSSYEQYF
TRBV6-6	.	TRBJ1-1	.	TGTGCCAGCAGGATGGAGGCAGGGGAGATCTCTGAAGCTTTCTTT	CASRMEAGEISEAFF
TRBV5-1	TRBD1	TRBJ2-5	.	TGCGCCAGCAGCTTGTACAGGGGCGGAAGTTGGAAGACCCAGTACTTC	CASSLYRGGSWKTQYF
TRBV6-1	TRBD1	TRBJ2-1	.	TGTGCCAGCAGAGAGGGGACAGAGAACTACAATGAGCAGTTCTTC	CASREGTENYNEQFF
TRBV6-1	TRBD2	TRBJ2-2	.	TGTGCCAGCAGTGAAATAGCGGGCTCCCCCACCGGGGAGCTGTTTTTT	CASSEIAGSPTGELFF
TRBV18	.	TRBJ1-4	.	TGTGCCAGCTCACCGGACAGTAATGAAAAACTGTTTTTT	CASSPDSNEKLFF
TRBV10-3	.	TRBJ1-2	.	TGTGCCATCAGTGAAGGCGGGGACTATGGCTACACCTTC	CAISEGGDYGYTF
TRBV5-8	.	TRBJ1-1	.	TGTGCCAGCAGCGTCCGGGGGTTGAACACTGAAGCTTTCTTT	CASSVRGLNTEAFF
TRBV6-5	.	TRBJ1-1	.	TGTGCCAGCAGTTTCTCGTCGTCTAACACTGAAGCTTTCTTT	CASSFSSSNTEAFF
TRBV6-5	.	TRBJ2-2	.	TGTGCCAGCAGGAGGGTCGAATTCACCGGGGAGCTGTTTTTT	CASRRVEFTGELFF
TRBV27	TRBD1	TRBJ2-5	.	TGTGCCAGCAGTTTATCGATGGGACAGGGCCCTCCAAAAAAAGAGACCCAGTACTTC	CASSLSMGQGPPKKETQYF
TRBV10-3	TRBD2	TRBJ2-7	.	TGTGCCATCAGTGAGTTTAGCGGGAGATGGGAGCAGTACTTC	CAISEFSGRWEQYF
TRBV28	TRBD2	TRBJ2-1	.	TGTGCCAGCAGGTTTTCTAGCGGGGGCCCAAATGAGCAGTTCTTC	CASRFSSGGPNEQFF
TRBV6-1	TRBD2	TRBJ2-3	.	TGTGCCAGCAGTGGGACTAGCGCAAGCACAGATACGCAGTATTTT	CASSGTSASTDTQYF
TRBV6-4	TRBD1	TRBJ1-2	.	TGTGCCAGCAGGGAATACGGGACAGGGCCTAACTATGGCTACACCTTC	CASREYGTGPNYGYTF
TRBV14	TRBD2	TRBJ2-5	.	TGTGCCAGCAGCCAAGTACTAGCGGGGGCGAGACAAGAGACCCAGTACTTC	CASSQVLAGARQETQYF
TRBV18	TRBD1	TRBJ1-1	.	TGTGCCAGCTCACCAGGCGAGGGGGCGCAGCCTGAAGCTTTCTTT	CASSPGEGAQPEAFF
TRBV29-1	.	TRBJ1-3	.	TGCAGCGTTGTCCCCCAGGGTACTCTTGCTGGAAACACCATATATTTT	CSVVPQGTLAGNTIYF
TRBV28	.	TRBJ1-5	.	TGTGCCAGCAGTCGAAGGAGCATATATAGCAATCAGCCCCAGCATTTT	CASSRRSIYSNQPQHF
TRBV10-2	TRBD2	TRBJ2-7	few	TGCGCCAGCAGGGTGGGACTAGCGGGAGAAAAGTACTTC	CASRVGLAGEKYF
TRBV6-5	.	TRBJ1-2	.	TGTGCCAGCAGACCAGACGGACAAACCTTCTATGGCTACACCTTC	CASRPDGQTFYGYTF
TRBV5-4	TRBD2	TRBJ2-7	.	TGTGCCAGCAGCTTGGAGCGGGAGATGGCCTACGAGCAGTACTTC	CASSLEREMAYEQYF
TRBV12-5	TRBD1	TRBJ2-1	.	TGTGCTAGTGGTTTACGACAGGGGGATGAGCAGTTCTTC	CASGLRQGDEQFF
TRBV11-2	TRBD2	TRBJ2-1	.	TGTGCCAGCAGCTTACGCCGAGGACTAGCGGGGGCCCAATACAATGAGCAGTTCTTC	CASSLRRGLAGAQYNEQFF
TRBV27	TRBD1	TRBJ1-3	.	TGTGCCAGCAGTTCGGGGACAGGGGGAAACACCATATATTTT	CASSSGTGGNTIYF
TRBV13	.	TRBJ2-7	.	TGTGCCAGCAGCCCGGGGGACCTCTCCTACGAGCAGTACTTC	CASSPGDLSYEQYF
TRBV28	.	TRBJ2-7	.	TGTGCCAGCAGTTTAGGCGGAAGCTCCTACGAGCAGTACTTC	CASSLGGSSYEQYF
TRBV7-3	.	TRBJ2-1	.	TGTGCCAGCAGCTTAGAGCGGGACAATGAGCAGTTCTTC	CASSLERDNEQFF
TRBV7-3	.	TRBJ1-2	.	TGTGCCAGCGCCCCGGGCCTGGGGGGCTATGGCTACACCTTC	CASAPGLGGYGYTF